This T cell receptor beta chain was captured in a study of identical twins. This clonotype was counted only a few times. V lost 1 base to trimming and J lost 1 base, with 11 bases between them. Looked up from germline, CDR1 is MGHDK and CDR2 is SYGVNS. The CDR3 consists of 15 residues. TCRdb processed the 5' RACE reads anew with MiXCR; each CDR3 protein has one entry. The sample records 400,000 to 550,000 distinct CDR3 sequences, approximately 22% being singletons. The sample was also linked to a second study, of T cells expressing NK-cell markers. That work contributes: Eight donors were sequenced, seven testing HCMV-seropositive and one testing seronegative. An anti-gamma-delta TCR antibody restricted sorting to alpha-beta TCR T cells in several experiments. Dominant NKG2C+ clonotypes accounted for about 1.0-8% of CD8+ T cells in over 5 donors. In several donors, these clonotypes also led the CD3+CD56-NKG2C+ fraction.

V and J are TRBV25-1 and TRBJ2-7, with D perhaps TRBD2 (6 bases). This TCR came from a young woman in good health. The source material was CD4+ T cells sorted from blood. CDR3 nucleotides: TGTGCCAGCAGTGAATCCAGCGGGCATTCCTACGAGCAGTACTTC. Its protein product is CASSESSGHSYEQYF.